The entry below describes one T cell receptor (beta chain). These data are taken from a study of OX40 agonist ivuxolimab in advanced cancers. The CDR3 has 15 amino acids. Germline V lookup: CDR1 SGHTA, CDR2 FQGNSA. The ends were cut back, 7 bases at V and 5 bases at J, with 20 bases in the middle. Here immunoSEQ multiplex PCR was the method, and the copy in TCRdb shows in-frame clones only, minus some. The sample records 20,000 to 25,000 clones, approximately 86% being singletons. The chain uses TRBV7-2 and TRBJ1-1, with D hard to call. The TCR sequence derives from an adult with an advanced solid tumor such as melanoma, head and neck, liver or kidney cancer. Specimen: CD4+ or CD8+ T cells sorted from blood, collected in a trial of the OX40 agonist ivuxolimab. The CDR3: CASTFIGVSGTEAFF. In DNA form, the CDR3 reads TGTGCCAGCACCTTCATCGGGGTTTCGGGGACTGAAGCTTTCTTT.